This record looks at one T cell receptor (beta chain) sequence and its context. Clones were sequenced by immunoSEQ multiplex PCR, and TCRdb holds only the in-frame ones, with some missing. Here the sample spans under 200,000 clones, roughly 80% being singletons. The CDR3 length is 13 residues. Germline V gene sequence: CDR1 LNHDA, CDR2 SQIVND (reference sequence). Trimming removed 4 bases from V and 9 bases from J, with 12 bases in between. This sample is part of a study of blood T cell repertoires in COVID-19. Overall study context: Samples representing acute and convalescent COVID-19 were sourced from the United States, Italy and Spain. PBMCs, B-cell-depleted T cells, or T cells were the source of the cDNA or gDNA that made up the material.

The chain employs TRBV19 and TRBJ2-2; a weak D match, TRBD1 (6 bases). The sample was peripheral blood. The clonotype originates from a man between 65 and 80 years old with acute or convalescent COVID-19. The CDR3 region is CASSTNRDRELFF. The CDR3 DNA sequence: TGTGCCAGTAGTACTAACAGGGATCGGGAGCTGTTTTTT.